The TCR beta chain described here comes from a study of T-cell memory formation after mild COVID-19. TCRdb called the 5' RACE reads again in MiXCR, with one record for every CDR3 protein. The sample has 150,000 to 200,000 distinct CDR3 sequences, 14% seen once. Material for sequencing was PBMCs or a T cell subset sorted from them (not recorded which). The sequence was collected from an adult woman who had mild COVID-19 (a few samples of this study predate the infection). Cell type and time point are not known.

CDR3 sequence: CASSYSTRTGTGNTIYF. CDR3 nucleotide sequence: TGTGCCAGCAGTTACTCGACGCGGACAGGGACTGGAAACACCATATATTTT. The J gene is TRBJ1-3, the V gene TRBV6-5, with 8 positions matching TRBD1. Germline loops: CDR1 MNHEY, CDR2 SVGAGI. The CDR3 consists of 17 residues. V lost 0 bases to trimming and J lost 2 bases; unmatched junction nucleotides: 6.